Sequencing of this T cell receptor (beta chain) was carried out in a study of OX40 agonist ivuxolimab in advanced cancers. Repertoires were generated with immunoSEQ multiplex PCR, while TCRdb's copy carries only in-frame clones and drops some. The repertoire has 45,000 to 60,000 clones, 86% of them found once; the top ten carry approximately 6.8%. The CDR3 consists of 12 residues. Trimming pared 5 bases from V and 8 bases from J, leaving 12 bases between. Looked up from germline, CDR1 is ENHRY and CDR2 is SYGVKD. The starting material was CD4+ or CD8+ T cells sorted from blood, obtained in a trial of the OX40 agonist ivuxolimab. This receptor was taken from an adult with an advanced solid tumor such as melanoma, head and neck, liver or kidney cancer. This sequence joins TRBV10-3 and TRBJ1-2; no firm D call. CDR3 DNA sequence: TGTGCCATCAGTCAGGACCGGACGGGCTACACCTTC. Translated: CAISQDRTGYTF.